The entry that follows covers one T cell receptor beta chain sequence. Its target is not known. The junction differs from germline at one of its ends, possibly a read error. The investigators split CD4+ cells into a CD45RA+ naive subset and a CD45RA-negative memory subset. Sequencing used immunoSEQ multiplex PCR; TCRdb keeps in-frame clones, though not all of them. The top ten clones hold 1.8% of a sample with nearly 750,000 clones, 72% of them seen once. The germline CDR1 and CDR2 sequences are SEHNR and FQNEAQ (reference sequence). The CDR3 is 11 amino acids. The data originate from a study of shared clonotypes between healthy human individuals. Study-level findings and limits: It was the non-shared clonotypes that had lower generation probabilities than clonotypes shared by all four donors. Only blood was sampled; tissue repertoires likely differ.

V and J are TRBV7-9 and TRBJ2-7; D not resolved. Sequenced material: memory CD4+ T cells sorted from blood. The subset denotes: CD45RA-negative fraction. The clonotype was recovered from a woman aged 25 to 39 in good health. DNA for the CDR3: TGTGCCAGCAGCTTAGTCGATAGGGTTAACTTC. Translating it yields CASSLVDRVNF.